Here is one TCR beta chain with its context. Its antigen is still unknown. The data are from a study of T-cell memory formation after mild COVID-19. Overall study: There were largely donor-specific TCR clusters. Overall study results and limits: That cross-reactive memory joined was suggested by some responding clones appearing in pre-infection memory. Confirmation was lacking for SARS-CoV-2 specificity of second-wave clones that peaked on day 37.

Trimming pared 5 bases from V and 10 bases from J, leaving 16 bases between. CDR1 is SGHTA, CDR2 FQGNSA, per germline. The CDR3 covers 13 residues. TCRdb recomputed calls from the 5' RACE reads with MiXCR, one row per CDR3 protein. This table holds roughly 480,000 distinct CDR3 sequences, around 25% found once. The V gene is TRBV7-2, the J gene TRBJ2-3; a possible D gene is TRBD2 (5 bases). This sequence was found in an adult woman who had mild COVID-19 (a few samples of this study predate the infection). Cell type and time point are not known. Material: PBMCs or a T cell subset sorted from them (not recorded which). In DNA, the CDR3 is TGTGCCAGCAGCCAGAAACTAGTGATTGCGCAGTATTTT. This sequence encodes CASSQKLVIAQYF.